Listed here are 30 T cell receptor beta chains from one sample, sequenced in a study of T cell repertoires in aging, cancer and after chemotherapy. Multiplex touch-down PCR with TRB-A/B primers amplified rearranged V-D-J TRB sequences. TCRdb recomputed calls from the multiplex PCR reads with MiXCR, one row per CDR3 protein. The data contain some 1,000 distinct CDR3 sequences, around 50% of them singletons. TCR beta rearrangements were amplified from peripheral blood genomic DNA. Sequences were obtained from blood. Receptor source: a human donor with a solid tumor. The donor label of this sample is uncertain.

This clonotype is large by share. The rearrangement uses TRBV29-1 and TRBJ1-2; D possibly corresponds to TRBD1 (5 bases). The CDR3 contains 12 residues. V lost 4 bases and J lost 8, with 14 bases in between. Germline V gene lookup returns CDR1 SQVTM and CDR2 ANQGSEA. The CDR3 DNA follows: TGCAGCGTTGCAGGCCTTAGGGACGGCTACACCTTC. This gives the protein CSVAGLRDGYTF.

V gene TRBV29-1 combines with J gene TRBJ2-5, with D perhaps matching TRBD2 (5 bases). Germline values: CDR1 SQVTM, CDR2 ANQGSEA. The CDR3 totals 11 residues. V dropped 4 bases and J dropped 4 bases, with 7 bases sitting between them. The CDR3 region is CSVVEGETQYF. CDR3 nucleotides: TGCAGCGTTGTCGAGGGAGAGACCCAGTACTTC.

This clonotype was counted only a few times. The chain uses TRBV7-2 and TRBJ1-2, with D uncertain. The CDR3 sequence is 16 residues long. Germline V gives CDR1 SGHTA, CDR2 FQGNSA. V dropped 6 bases and J dropped 0 bases, with 17 bases sitting between them. CDR3 loop: CASSYNSKPSNYGYTF. CDR3 nucleotide sequence: TGTGCCAGCAGTTATAACTCGAAACCTTCTAACTATGGCTACACCTTC.

The rearrangement links TRBV27 to TRBJ2-2; D gene ambiguous. The germline V and J ends were trimmed by 4 bases and 4 bases, with 10 bases remaining between them. There are 14 residues in the CDR3. The germline gives CDR1 MNHEY, CDR2 SMNVEV (reference sequence). The CDR3 region is CASSSALTTGELFF. Written as DNA, the CDR3 is TGTGCCAGCAGTTCGGCCTTAACCACCGGGGAGCTGTTTTTT.

The gene calls are TRBV28 and TRBJ2-7; a weak D match, TRBD2 (6 bases). Germline V gene lookup returns CDR1 MDHEN and CDR2 SYDVKM. CDR3 length: 13 residues. V was trimmed by 6 bases and J by 7 bases, leaving 16 bases between them. The CDR3 bases are TGTGCCAGCAGCCAGGGACTCGAGGTAGAGCAGTACGTC. It specifies CASSQGLEVEQYV.

This clonotype was recorded a few times. J is TRBJ2-6 and V is TRBV6-2 or TRBV6-3; D remains unclear. Per germline, CDR1 MNHEY and CDR2 SVGEGT. This CDR3 is 14 amino acids long. V was shortened by 2 bases and J by 0 bases, with 2 bases between the two germline ends. The CDR3: CASSYNSGANVLTF. The DNA of the CDR3 is TGTGCCAGCAGTTACAACTCTGGGGCCAACGTCCTGACTTTC.

This chain joins TRBV7-2 and TRBJ2-1; 8 bases are a match to TRBD2. CDR1 SGHTA and CDR2 FQGNSA come from the germline V gene. V trimming: 3 bases; J trimming: 1 base; junction bases outside the gene matches: 5. This CDR3 has 16 amino acids. As DNA, the CDR3 is TGTGCCAGCAGCTTGACCGGGACTAGATCCTACAATGAGCAGTTCTTC. Translation gives CASSLTGTRSYNEQFF.

The CDR3 here is CASSLAMTTDTQYF. The DNA of the CDR3 is TGCGCCAGCAGCTTGGCCATGACCACAGATACGCAGTATTTT. The gene calls are TRBV5-1 and TRBJ2-3; no clear D. Deletions cut 0 bases from V and 2 bases from J, with 7 bases between. This CDR3 is built from 14 residues. Germline loops: CDR1 SGHRS, CDR2 YFSETQ.

The J gene is TRBJ2-3, the V gene TRBV20-1, with unresolved D. V dropped 6 bases and J dropped 5 bases, with 9 bases sitting between them. The CDR3 is made up of 11 amino acids. The V gene's germline CDR1 is DFQATT and CDR2 SNEGSKA (reference sequence). The CDR3 region has the DNA TGCAGTGCCCCAAGACAAGATACGCAGTATTTT. Its translation is CSAPRQDTQYF.

This clonotype has only a few counts. V and J are TRBV19 and TRBJ2-7; weak D call: TRBD2 (5 bases). CDR1 is LNHDA and CDR2 is SQIVND in the germline V gene (reference sequence). V shed 5 bases and J shed 4 bases, with 9 bases lying between them. The CDR3 covers 12 residues. The CDR3 nucleotides read TGTGCCAGTAGTTCCACGGGGTACGAGCAGTACTTC. It specifies CASSSTGYEQYF. Full variable domain (outside the CDR3, taken from reference TRBV19 and TRBJ2-7): DGGITQSPKYLFRKEGQNVTLSCEQNLNHDAMYWYRQDPGQGLRLIYYSQIVNDFQKGDIAEGYSVSREKKESFPLTVTSAQKNPTAFYLCASSSTGYEQYFGPGTRLTVT.

This rearrangement joins TRBV6-2 or TRBV6-3 to TRBJ2-7; a possible D gene is TRBD1 (6 bases). This CDR3 has 13 residues. Germline V CDR1 and CDR2: MNHEY, SVGEGT. V was shortened by 2 bases and J by 6 bases, with 11 bases between the two germline ends. The CDR3 DNA reads as TGTGCCAGCAGTTACCCGACAGGTCGCGAGCAGTACGTC. This gives the protein CASSYPTGREQYV.

This chain links TRBV27 with TRBJ1-1; no reliable D call. The V and J ends lost 3 bases and 4 bases respectively, with 9 bases between them. The CDR3 extends over 13 amino acids. Germline CDR1 MNHEY, CDR2 SMNVEV (reference sequence). The CDR3 protein is CASSLRGTTEAFF. The CDR3 coding sequence is TGTGCCAGCAGTTTGAGAGGAACCACTGAAGCTTTCTTT.

V gene TRBV7-9 combines with J gene TRBJ2-7; 8 bases line up with TRBD1. CDR3 length: 14 amino acids. Germline V gene lookup returns CDR1 SEHNR and CDR2 FQNEAQ (reference sequence). The junction had 10 bases not matched to a gene; V was cut back by 8 bases and J by 4 bases. CDR3 amino acids: CASRPQDRDYEQYF. In DNA form, the CDR3 reads TGTGCCAGCCGCCCTCAGGACAGGGATTACGAGCAGTACTTC.

V and J are TRBV19 and TRBJ1-6; D is undetermined. CDR1 and CDR2 from the germline V gene are LNHDA and SQIVND (reference sequence). Deletions cut 10 bases from V and 7 bases from J, with 20 bases between. The CDR3 consists of 15 residues. CDR3 coding DNA: TGTGCCACTTCTCAACAAGGAGGATACAATTCACCCCTCCACTTT. Protein: CATSQQGGYNSPLHF.

There are a few counts of this clonotype. The chain recombines TRBV19 with TRBJ1-2; D is uncertain. The germline gives CDR1 LNHDA, CDR2 SQIVND (reference sequence). This CDR3 has 13 residues. The V end was cut by 5 bases, the J end by 1 base, with 8 bases between. The CDR3 loop is CASSPSGNYGYTF. CDR3 sequence (DNA): TGTGCCAGTAGTCCTAGCGGTAACTATGGCTACACCTTC.

The J gene is TRBJ1-1, the V gene TRBV12-3 or TRBV12-4, with 7 nucleotides matching TRBD1. Trimming took 7 bases from V and 9 from J; bases not matched to a gene: 5. This CDR3 spans 11 amino acids. CDR3 DNA sequence: TGTGCCAGCAAACAGACAGGGAAAGCTTTCTTT. It encodes CASKQTGKAFF.

The V call is TRBV5-6, the J call TRBJ2-7; D assignment may be TRBD1 or TRBD2 (5 bases each). The germline V gene has CDR1 SGHDT and CDR2 YYEEEE. The CDR3 sequence is 14 residues long. The V and J ends lost 5 bases and 2 bases respectively, with 14 bases between them. As DNA, the CDR3 is TGTGCCAGCAGGCTACGGGACCTACCCTACGAGCAGTACTTC. Residues: CASRLRDLPYEQYF. Complete variable domain (other parts from reference TRBV5-6 and TRBJ2-7): DAGVTQSPTHLIKTRGQQVTLRCSPKSGHDTVSWYQQALGQGPQFIFQYYEEEERQRGNFPDRFSGHQFPNYSSELNVNALLLGDSALYLCASRLRDLPYEQYFGPGTRLTVT.

The rearrangement links TRBV19 to TRBJ2-2; 9 nucleotides agree with TRBD1. Germline V gene data show CDR1 as LNHDA and CDR2 as SQIVND (reference sequence). Trimming at V came to 5 bases and at J to 4 bases, leaving 2 bases not matched to a gene. The CDR3 consists of 14 residues. The CDR3 reads CASSPTGGTGELFF. CDR3 DNA: TGTGCCAGTAGTCCGACAGGGGGCACCGGGGAGCTGTTTTTT.

This clonotype occurred a few times. V is TRBV29-1 and J is TRBJ1-1; TRBD1 agrees at 8 bases. CDR1 SQVTM and CDR2 ANQGSEA come from the germline V gene. Trimming took 3 bases from V and 2 from J; bases not matched to a gene: 8. The CDR3 spans 15 residues. The CDR3 here is CSVDSGGASNTEAFF. The CDR3, as DNA: TGCAGCGTTGATTCAGGGGGCGCGTCCAACACTGAAGCTTTCTTT.

This chain uses TRBV27 with TRBJ2-1; 8 bases match TRBD1. The junction had 6 bases not matched to a gene; V was cut back by 3 bases and J by 8 bases. This CDR3 comprises 14 residues. Germline CDR1 MNHEY, CDR2 SMNVEV (reference sequence). As DNA, the CDR3 is TGTGCCAGCAGTTTGACAGGGGAGTCCGATGAGCAGTTCTTC. Encoded protein: CASSLTGESDEQFF.

The chain has TRBV7-9 and TRBJ2-5; 12 nucleotides match TRBD1. This CDR3 is 16 amino acids long. The germline gives CDR1 SEHNR, CDR2 FQNEAQ (reference sequence). Germline trimming cut 4 bases from V and 5 bases from J; bases unmatched to any gene: 8. The CDR3 spells CASSSGTGGREETQYF. CDR3 bases: TGTGCCAGCAGCTCCGGGACAGGGGGCCGGGAGGAGACCCAGTACTTC.

On this clonotype: Being one base from a much bigger clone, this may be a read error. The chain uses TRBV6-5 and TRBJ1-2; the D gene is possibly TRBD1 (5 bases). Between the trimmed V and J ends, which lost 2 bases and 10 bases, there was a span of 14 bases. From germline, CDR1 is MNHEY and CDR2 SVGAGI. The CDR3 extends over 13 amino acids. The CDR3 region has the DNA TGTGCCAGCAGTTACGGGGGGGAGCGTGACTACACCTTC. Translated: CASSYGGERDYTF.

This clonotype was seen only a few times. The CDR3 spells CASSFPGTGTTGEQYF. Written as DNA, the CDR3 is TGTGCCAGCAGCTTCCCCGGGACTGGCACTACGGGGGAGCAGTACTTC. This sequence joins TRBV5-6 and TRBJ2-7; D may be TRBD2 (6 bases). V gave up 2 bases and J gave up 7 bases, with 22 bases separating them. Germline-derived CDR1 and CDR2 are SGHDT and YYEEEE. The CDR3 loop spans 16 amino acids.

This clonotype was observed a handful of times. V and J are TRBV11-2 and TRBJ2-1, with 12 positions matching TRBD2. From germline, CDR1 is SGHAT and CDR2 FQNNGV. The J segment lost 9 bases and the V segment lost 6 bases, leaving 12 bases of the junction unmatched. The CDR3 is made up of 16 amino acids. CDR3 sequence reads: CASSRLAGGKVGEQFF. For the CDR3, the DNA is TGTGCCAGCAGTCGGCTAGCGGGGGGGAAAGTAGGTGAGCAGTTCTTC. The full variable domain, in which reference TRBV11-2 and TRBJ2-1 provide the parts outside the CDR3, is EAGVAQSPRYKIIEKRQSVAFWCNPISGHATLYWYQQILGQGPKLLIQFQNNGVVDDSQLPKDRFSAERLKGVDSTLKIQPAKLEDSAVYLCASSRLAGGKVGEQFFGPGTRLTVL.

The V gene is TRBV10-3, the J gene TRBJ2-3; 7 nucleotides agree with TRBD2. Germline V gene data show CDR1 as ENHRY and CDR2 as SYGVKD. Trimming removed 4 bases from V and 2 bases from J; junction bases left unmatched: 3. The CDR3 is 14 residues long. The CDR3 DNA reads as TGTGCCATCAGTGCGGGGGGACCCACAGATACGCAGTATTTT. Protein product: CAISAGGPTDTQYF.

Relative to its sample, this clonotype is large (0.1 to 1%). The rearrangement links TRBV29-1 to TRBJ2-7, with a possible D match to TRBD1 (5 bases). Germline CDR1 SQVTM, CDR2 ANQGSEA. V was trimmed by 4 bases and J by 1 base, leaving 8 bases between them. The CDR3 contains 12 residues. Here the CDR3 reads CSVVGDSYEQYF. As DNA, the CDR3 is TGCAGCGTTGTAGGGGATTCCTACGAGCAGTACTTC.

The chain employs TRBV10-3 and TRBJ1-6; TRBD1 aligns across 7 bases. The CDR3 spans 18 residues. CDR1 and CDR2 from the germline V gene are ENHRY and SYGVKD. J gave up 9 bases and V 4 bases, and 18 bases lay outside the gene matches. This chain's CDR3 is CAISARQGGGDRSSPLHF. CDR3 DNA sequence: TGTGCCATCAGTGCTCGTCAGGGGGGGGGCGATAGGTCTTCACCCCTCCACTTT.

This clonotype was seen only a few times. The gene calls are TRBV11-1 and TRBJ1-1; D not certain. The length of the CDR3 is 14 residues. Deletions cut 0 bases from V and 1 base from J, with 6 bases between. Looked up from germline, CDR1 is SGHAT and CDR2 is FQDESV (reference sequence). The CDR3 nucleotides read TGTGCCAGCAGCTTAGCAGGCCCGAACACTGAAGCTTTCTTT. Its translation is CASSLAGPNTEAFF. The full variable domain, its missing parts supplied by reference TRBV11-1 and TRBJ1-1, is EAEVAQSPRYKITEKSQAVAFWCDPISGHATLYWYRQILGQGPELLVQFQDESVVDDSQLPKDRFSAERLKGVDSTLKIQPAELGDSAMYLCASSLAGPNTEAFFGQGTRLTVV.

In its sample, this clonotype is large. The chain joins TRBV6-5 to TRBJ2-1; TRBD2 is a possible D gene (6 bases). Germline V gene lookup returns CDR1 MNHEY and CDR2 SVGAGI. Trimming pared 5 bases from V and 4 bases from J, leaving 15 bases between. The CDR3 runs to 15 residues. DNA for the CDR3: TGTGCCAGCAGTCCGCGGGACGGCGTTTACAATGAGCAGTTCTTC. It yields the protein CASSPRDGVYNEQFF.

This chain links TRBV29-1 with TRBJ1-1, with D perhaps matching TRBD1 (5 bases). In germline, CDR1 is SQVTM, CDR2 ANQGSEA. The CDR3 spans 13 residues. V dropped 0 bases and J dropped 1 base, with 6 bases sitting between them. The CDR3 region has the DNA TGCAGCGTTGAAGAGCAGGGGAACACTGAAGCTTTCTTT. Translation gives CSVEEQGNTEAFF.